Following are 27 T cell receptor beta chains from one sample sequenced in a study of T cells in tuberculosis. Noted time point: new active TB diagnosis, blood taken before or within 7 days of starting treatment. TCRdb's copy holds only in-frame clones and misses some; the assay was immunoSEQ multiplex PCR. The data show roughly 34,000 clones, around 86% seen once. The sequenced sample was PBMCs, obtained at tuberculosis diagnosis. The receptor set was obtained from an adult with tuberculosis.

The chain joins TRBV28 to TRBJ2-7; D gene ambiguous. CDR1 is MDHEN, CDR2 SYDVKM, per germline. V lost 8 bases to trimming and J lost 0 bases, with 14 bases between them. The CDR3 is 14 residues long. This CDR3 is CASGSPGRSYEQYF. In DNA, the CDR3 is TGTGCCAGCGGTTCTCCAGGCCGCTCCTACGAGCAGTACTTC.

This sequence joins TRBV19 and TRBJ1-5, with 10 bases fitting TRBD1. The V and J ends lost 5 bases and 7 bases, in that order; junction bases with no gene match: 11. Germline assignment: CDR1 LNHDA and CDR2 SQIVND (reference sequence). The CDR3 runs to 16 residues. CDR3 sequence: CASSVRDRGRLQPQHF. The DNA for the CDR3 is TGTGCCAGTAGTGTTCGAGACAGGGGGCGCTTGCAGCCCCAGCATTTT.

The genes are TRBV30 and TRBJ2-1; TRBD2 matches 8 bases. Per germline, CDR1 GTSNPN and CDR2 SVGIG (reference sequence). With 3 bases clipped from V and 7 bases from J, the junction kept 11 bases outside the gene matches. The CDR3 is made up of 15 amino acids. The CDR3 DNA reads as TGTGCCTGGAGGGACCCCGGGACTAGGGGGAATGAGCAGTTCTTC. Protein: CAWRDPGTRGNEQFF.

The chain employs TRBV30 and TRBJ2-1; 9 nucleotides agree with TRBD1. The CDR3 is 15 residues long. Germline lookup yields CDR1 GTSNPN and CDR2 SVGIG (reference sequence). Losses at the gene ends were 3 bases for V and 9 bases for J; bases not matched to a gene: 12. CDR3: CAWSIRDRVFGEQFF. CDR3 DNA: TGTGCCTGGAGCATCCGGGACAGGGTTTTCGGTGAGCAGTTCTTC.

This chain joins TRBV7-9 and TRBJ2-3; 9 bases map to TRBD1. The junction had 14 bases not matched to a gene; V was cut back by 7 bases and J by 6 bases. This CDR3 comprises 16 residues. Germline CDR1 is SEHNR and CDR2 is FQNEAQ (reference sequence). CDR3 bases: TGTGCCAGCACCCCCACCGGGACAGGGTCAAGGGATACGCAGTATTTT. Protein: CASTPTGTGSRDTQYF.

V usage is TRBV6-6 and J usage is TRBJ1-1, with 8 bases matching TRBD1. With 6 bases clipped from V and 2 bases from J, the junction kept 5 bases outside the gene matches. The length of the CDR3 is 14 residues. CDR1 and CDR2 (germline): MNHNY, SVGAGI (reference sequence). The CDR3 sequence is CASSLDRANTEAFF. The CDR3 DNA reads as TGTGCCAGCAGCTTGGACAGGGCTAACACTGAAGCTTTCTTT.

The CDR3 bases are TGTGCCAGCAGTGGGATGCAGGGCAATGAGCAGTTCTTC. This sequence encodes CASSGMQGNEQFF. The chain couples TRBV28 to TRBJ2-1, with D perhaps TRBD1 (5 bases). This CDR3 has 13 residues. Germline CDR1 is MDHEN and CDR2 is SYDVKM. V was clipped by 5 bases and J by 6 bases, with 11 bases between them.

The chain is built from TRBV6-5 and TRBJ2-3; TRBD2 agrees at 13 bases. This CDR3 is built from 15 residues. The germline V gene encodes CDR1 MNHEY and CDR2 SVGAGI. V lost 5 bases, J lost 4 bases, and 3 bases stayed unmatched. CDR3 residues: CASSRTSGGSDTQYF. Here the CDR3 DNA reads TGTGCCAGCAGTCGGACTAGCGGGGGTTCAGATACGCAGTATTTT.

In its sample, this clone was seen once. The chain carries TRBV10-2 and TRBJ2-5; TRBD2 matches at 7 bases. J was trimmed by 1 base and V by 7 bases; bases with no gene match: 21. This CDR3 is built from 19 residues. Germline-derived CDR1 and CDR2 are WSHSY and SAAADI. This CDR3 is CASIEEWGGIGLVQETQYF. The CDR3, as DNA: TGCGCCAGCATAGAGGAGTGGGGGGGGATAGGGCTAGTCCAAGAGACCCAGTACTTC.

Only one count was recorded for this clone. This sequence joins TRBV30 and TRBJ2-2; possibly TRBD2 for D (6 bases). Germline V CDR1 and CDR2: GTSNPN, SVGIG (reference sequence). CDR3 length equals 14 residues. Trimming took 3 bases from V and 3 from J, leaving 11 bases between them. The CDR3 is CAWRFGGDTGELFF. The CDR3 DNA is TGTGCCTGGAGGTTCGGGGGAGACACCGGGGAGCTGTTTTTT.

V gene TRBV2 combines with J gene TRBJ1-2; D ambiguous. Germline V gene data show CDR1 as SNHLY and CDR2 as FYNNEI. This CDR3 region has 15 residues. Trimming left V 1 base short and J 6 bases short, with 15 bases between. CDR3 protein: CASSEEGGRLHGYTF. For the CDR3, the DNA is TGTGCCAGCAGTGAAGAAGGCGGGCGGCTCCATGGCTACACCTTC.

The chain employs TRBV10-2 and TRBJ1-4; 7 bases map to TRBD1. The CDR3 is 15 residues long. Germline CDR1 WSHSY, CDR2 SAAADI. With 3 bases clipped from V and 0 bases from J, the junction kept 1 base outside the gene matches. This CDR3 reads CASSDRGTTNEKLFF. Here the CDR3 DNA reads TGCGCCAGCAGTGACAGGGGGACAACTAATGAAAAACTGTTTTTT.

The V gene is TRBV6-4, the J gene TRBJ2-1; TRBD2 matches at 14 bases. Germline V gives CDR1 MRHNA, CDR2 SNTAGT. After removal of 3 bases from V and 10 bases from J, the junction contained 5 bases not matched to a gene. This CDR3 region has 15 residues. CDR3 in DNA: TGTGCCAGCAGTGAGACTAGCGGGAGGGCCGGAGAGCAGTTCTTC. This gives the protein CASSETSGRAGEQFF.

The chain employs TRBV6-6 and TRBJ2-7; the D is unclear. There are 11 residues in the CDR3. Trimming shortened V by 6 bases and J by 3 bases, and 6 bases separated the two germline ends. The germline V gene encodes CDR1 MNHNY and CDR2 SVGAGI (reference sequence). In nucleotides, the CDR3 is TGTGCCAGCAGACGTAGCTACGAGCAGTACTTC. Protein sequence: CASRRSYEQYF.

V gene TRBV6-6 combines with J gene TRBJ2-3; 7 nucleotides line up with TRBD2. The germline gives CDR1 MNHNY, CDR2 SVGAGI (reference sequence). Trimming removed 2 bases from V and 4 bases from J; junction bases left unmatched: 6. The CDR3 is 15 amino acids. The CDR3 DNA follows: TGTGCCAGCAGTTACGTCGGCGGGAGTCCAGATACGCAGTATTTT. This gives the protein CASSYVGGSPDTQYF.

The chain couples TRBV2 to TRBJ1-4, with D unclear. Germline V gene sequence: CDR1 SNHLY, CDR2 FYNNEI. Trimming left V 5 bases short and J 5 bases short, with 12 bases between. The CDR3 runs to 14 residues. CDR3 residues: CASSLRVGNEKLFF. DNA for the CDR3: TGTGCCAGCAGTTTGAGGGTCGGGAATGAAAAACTGTTTTTT. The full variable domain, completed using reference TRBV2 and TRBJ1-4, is EPEVTQTPSHQVTQMGQEVILRCVPISNHLYFYWYRQILGQKVEFLVSFYNNEISEKSEIFDDQFSVERPDGSNFTLKIRSTKLEDSAMYFCASSLRVGNEKLFFGSGTQLSVL.

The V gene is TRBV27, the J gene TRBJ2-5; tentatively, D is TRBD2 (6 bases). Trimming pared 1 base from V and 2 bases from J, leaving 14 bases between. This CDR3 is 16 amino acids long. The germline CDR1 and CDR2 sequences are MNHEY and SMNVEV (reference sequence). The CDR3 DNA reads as TGTGCCAGCAGTTTATATGGGGGGTTGACACAAGAGACCCAGTACTTC. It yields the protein CASSLYGGLTQETQYF.

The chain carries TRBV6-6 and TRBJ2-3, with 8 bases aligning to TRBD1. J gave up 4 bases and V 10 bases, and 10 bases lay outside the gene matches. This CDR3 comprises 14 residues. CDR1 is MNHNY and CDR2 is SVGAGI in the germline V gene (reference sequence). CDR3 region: CAIRRGRSPDTQYF. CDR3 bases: TGTGCCATTCGCAGGGGGCGCTCGCCAGATACGCAGTATTTT.

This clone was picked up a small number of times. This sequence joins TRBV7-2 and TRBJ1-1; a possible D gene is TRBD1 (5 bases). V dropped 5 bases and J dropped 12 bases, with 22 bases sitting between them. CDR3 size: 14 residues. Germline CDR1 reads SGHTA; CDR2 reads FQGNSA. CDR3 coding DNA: TGTGCCAGCAGCCCACCTGTGGGGGGAGCCCCGTCTTTCTTT. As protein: CASSPPVGGAPSFF.

The CDR3: CASSQDTRDRVGEDTQYF. The CDR3 region has the DNA TGCGCCAGCAGCCAAGATACTCGGGACAGGGTAGGGGAGGATACGCAGTATTTT. This chain uses TRBV4-1 with TRBJ2-3, with 9 bases matching TRBD1. The CDR3 totals 18 residues. Germline values: CDR1 MGHRA, CDR2 YSYEKL. Germline trimming cut 0 bases from V and 6 bases from J; bases unmatched to any gene: 13.

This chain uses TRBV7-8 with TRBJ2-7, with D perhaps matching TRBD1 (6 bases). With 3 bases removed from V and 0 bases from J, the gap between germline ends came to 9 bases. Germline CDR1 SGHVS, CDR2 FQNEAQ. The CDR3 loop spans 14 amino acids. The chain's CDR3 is CASSFVGGSYEQYF. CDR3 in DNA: TGTGCCAGCAGCTTCGTAGGGGGCTCCTACGAGCAGTACTTC.

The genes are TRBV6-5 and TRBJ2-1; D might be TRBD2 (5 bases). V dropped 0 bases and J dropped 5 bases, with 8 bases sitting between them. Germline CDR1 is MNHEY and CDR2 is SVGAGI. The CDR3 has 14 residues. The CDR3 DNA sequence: TGTGCCAGCAGTTACTCACGGGAAAACAATGAGCAGTTCTTC. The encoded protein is CASSYSRENNEQFF.

CDR3 DNA: TGCGCCAGCAGCCGTGAGGTGAACACTGAAGCTTTCTTT. Translated, it gives CASSREVNTEAFF. This rearrangement joins TRBV4-1 to TRBJ1-1; D is ambiguous. The germline gives CDR1 MGHRA, CDR2 YSYEKL. This CDR3 comprises 13 residues. Deletions cut 4 bases from V and 0 bases from J, with 6 bases between.

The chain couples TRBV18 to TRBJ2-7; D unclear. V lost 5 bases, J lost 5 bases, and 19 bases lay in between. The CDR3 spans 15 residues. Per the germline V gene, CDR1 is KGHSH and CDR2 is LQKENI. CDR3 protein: CASSATLLPGDEQYF. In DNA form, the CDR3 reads TGTGCCAGCTCAGCGACCCTACTACCCGGCGACGAGCAGTACTTC.

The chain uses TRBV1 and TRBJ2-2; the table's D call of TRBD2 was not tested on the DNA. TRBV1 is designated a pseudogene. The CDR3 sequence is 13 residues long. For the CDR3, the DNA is TGCACCAGCAGCCAAGATTTCGCCGGGGAGCTGTTTTTT. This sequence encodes CTSSQDFAGELFF.

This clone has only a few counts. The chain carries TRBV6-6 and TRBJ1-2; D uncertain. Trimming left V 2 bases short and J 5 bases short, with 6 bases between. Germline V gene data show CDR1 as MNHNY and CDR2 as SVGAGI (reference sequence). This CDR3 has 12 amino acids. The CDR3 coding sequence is TGTGCCAGCAGTTACACTGCGTATGGCTACACCTTC. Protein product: CASSYTAYGYTF.

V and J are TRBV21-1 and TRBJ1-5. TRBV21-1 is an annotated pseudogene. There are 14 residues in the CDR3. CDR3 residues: CASSTRGVDQPQHF. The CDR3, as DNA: TGTGCCAGCAGCACCCGGGGGGTCGATCAGCCCCAGCATTTT.